This T cell receptor beta chain appears in the sequencing data of a study of blood T cell repertoires in COVID-19. About the research overall: Researchers got acute and convalescent COVID-19 samples from the United States, Italy and Spain. T cells, B-cell-depleted T cells, or PBMCs provided the cDNA or gDNA that served as material.

In the authors' workflow: Estimation of nucleated cell counts was performed using reference gene primer amplification. Using immunoSEQ multiplex PCR, the repertoire was profiled, and TCRdb retains in-frame clones only, with some absent. V, J and clone size were drawn from that table, and D and trimming were deduced from the DNA. There are around 230,000 clones in the sample; roughly nine tenths occur only once, and approximately 7.5% lies in the top ten. The trim removed 1 base at V and 3 bases at J, leaving 8 bases unmatched. Germline CDR1 and CDR2: LNHDA and SQIVND (reference sequence). The CDR3 contains 16 residues.

Sample: peripheral blood. The genes are TRBV19 and TRBJ2-7, with 8 nucleotides matching TRBD2. The TCR sequence derives from a man in his sixties who had recovered from COVID-19. The CDR3 DNA reads TGTGCCAGTAGTATAGGTGTGAGCGGGGGTTTCTACGAGCAGTACTTC. Translated: CASSIGVSGGFYEQYF.